The 20 T cell receptor beta chains presented below share a single source sample, sequenced in a study of T cell responses to AZD1222 COVID-19 vaccine. The protocol was immunoSEQ multiplex PCR, while the TCRdb copy is restricted to in-frame clones and leaves out a portion. The sample has about 130,000 clones, roughly nine tenths seen once. The sequenced sample was peripheral blood, obtained on day 0 of AZD1222 vaccination. These receptors all stem from an adult in good health.

This clone has just one count. This sequence joins TRBV24-1 and TRBJ2-4; perhaps TRBD2 as D (5 bases). The CDR3 is made up of 15 amino acids. Germline CDR1 reads KGHDR; CDR2 reads SFDVKD. The V and J ends lost 4 bases and 0 bases respectively, with 9 bases between them. In nucleotides, the CDR3 is TGTGCCACCAGTGACACGGGGTTAGCCAAAAACATTCAGTACTTC. This encodes CATSDTGLAKNIQYF.

V gene TRBV28 combines with J gene TRBJ2-7; no clear D gene. From germline, CDR1 is MDHEN and CDR2 SYDVKM. CDR3 length: 14 amino acids. The ends were cut back, 2 bases at V and 6 bases at J, with 14 bases in the middle. The CDR3 DNA reads TGTGCCAGCAGTTTACCCCGAACCTCGATCGAGCAGTACTTC. It specifies CASSLPRTSIEQYF.

The chain combines TRBV30 with TRBJ2-5; a possible D gene is TRBD2 (6 bases). Trimming removed 0 bases at V and 5 bases at J, with 7 bases between. The CDR3 spans 12 residues. Germline CDR1 reads GTSNPN; CDR2 reads SVGIG (reference sequence). The CDR3 DNA is TGTGCCTGGAGTGTAAGCGGGGAGACCCAGTACTTC. Amino acids: CAWSVSGETQYF.

This clone has a single count. The J gene is TRBJ2-1, the V gene TRBV10-2; D uncertain. The germline CDR1 and CDR2 sequences are WSHSY and SAAADI. The CDR3 runs 12 residues. V was trimmed by 0 bases and J by 14 bases, leaving 11 bases between them. The CDR3 coding sequence is TGCGCCAGCAGTGAGTCAACGGGCTCGGAGTTCTTC. Protein product: CASSESTGSEFF.

The chain is built from TRBV6-5 and TRBJ2-1, with 7 bases that match TRBD1. Losses at the gene ends were 3 bases for V and 5 bases for J; bases not matched to a gene: 7. The germline gives CDR1 MNHEY, CDR2 SVGAGI. The CDR3 runs to 15 residues. CDR3 sequence (DNA): TGTGCCAGCAGTTATACAGGGGCGAGTCACAATGAGCAGTTCTTC. Translated: CASSYTGASHNEQFF.

The sample holds a few counts of this clone. The chain recombines TRBV2 with TRBJ1-1, with D perhaps TRBD1 (6 bases). The CDR3 is 12 amino acids. V was trimmed by 7 bases and J by 4 bases, leaving 10 bases between them. Looked up from germline, CDR1 is SNHLY and CDR2 is FYNNEI. CDR3 bases: TGTGCCAGCACACAGGGAGGCACTGAAGCTTTCTTT. Residues: CASTQGGTEAFF.

This clone was observed a single time. The V call is TRBV29-1, the J call TRBJ1-1; maybe TRBD1 (5 bases). This CDR3 is built from 13 residues. Germline V gene lookup returns CDR1 SQVTM and CDR2 ANQGSEA. V dropped 7 bases and J dropped 2 bases, with 14 bases sitting between them. The CDR3 region is CSDQDRVNTEAFF. Here the CDR3 DNA reads TGCAGCGACCAAGACAGAGTAAACACTGAAGCTTTCTTT.

The chain links TRBV28 to TRBJ2-4, with 7 bases fitting TRBD1. V gave up 5 bases and J gave up 4 bases; unmatched junction bases: 8. This CDR3 spans 15 amino acids. The germline V gene encodes CDR1 MDHEN and CDR2 SYDVKM. CDR3 sequence (DNA): TGTGCCAGCAGTCCCCGGGGACAGCTAAAAAACATTCAGTACTTC. Its translation: CASSPRGQLKNIQYF.

V is TRBV7-8 and J is TRBJ1-1; a weak D match, TRBD1 (5 bases). The CDR3 totals 13 residues. V was cut by 5 bases and J by 2 bases, with 9 bases left in between. Per the germline V gene, CDR1 is SGHVS and CDR2 is FQNEAQ. CDR3: CASSGDGNTEAFF. The CDR3 region has the DNA TGTGCCAGCAGCGGGGACGGCAACACTGAAGCTTTCTTT.

The chain carries TRBV3-1 (or the pseudogene TRBV3-2) and TRBJ1-5; D not resolved. With 0 bases removed from V and 3 bases from J, the gap between germline ends came to 9 bases. Germline CDR1 LGHDT, CDR2 YNNKEL (reference sequence). This CDR3 comprises 15 residues. CDR3 loop: CASSQDTGPNQPQHF. The CDR3 DNA reads TGTGCCAGCAGCCAAGATACCGGCCCCAATCAGCCCCAGCATTTT.

The V gene is TRBV30, the J gene TRBJ2-7; 10 bases agree with TRBD1. Trimming at V came to 3 bases and at J to 7 bases, leaving 9 bases not matched to a gene. The germline gives CDR1 GTSNPN, CDR2 SVGIG (reference sequence). The CDR3 consists of 14 residues. The CDR3 reads CAWRGTGAAWEQYF. Here the CDR3 DNA reads TGTGCCTGGAGGGGGACAGGGGCGGCCTGGGAGCAGTACTTC.

The rearrangement joins TRBV6-1 to TRBJ1-1; TRBD1 matches 7 bases. Germline V gives CDR1 MNHNS, CDR2 SASEGT. CDR3 length: 14 amino acids. Trimming cost V 3 bases and J 3 bases; bases outside gene matches: 4. CDR3 loop: CASSDPGQHTEAFF. Written as DNA, the CDR3 is TGTGCCAGCAGTGACCCGGGACAGCACACTGAAGCTTTCTTT.

The CDR3 sequence is CASSYSSGGIETQYF. CDR3 nucleotide sequence: TGTGCCAGCAGTTACTCGTCGGGGGGTATAGAGACCCAGTACTTC. The chain combines TRBV6-2 or TRBV6-3 with TRBJ2-5; 7 positions match TRBD2. The V and J ends lost 0 bases and 4 bases, in that order; junction bases with no gene match: 5. Per the germline V gene, CDR1 is MNHEY and CDR2 is SVGEGT. The CDR3 covers 15 residues.

The chain recombines TRBV7-6 with TRBJ2-2; D gene ambiguous. The length of the CDR3 is 14 residues. The V gene's germline CDR1 is SGHVS and CDR2 FNYEAQ. Trimming left V 1 base short and J 1 base short, with 4 bases between. DNA for the CDR3: TGTGCCAGCAGCTTAGTCAAGAACACCGGGGAGCTGTTTTTT. The encoded protein is CASSLVKNTGELFF.

V usage is TRBV5-4 and J usage is TRBJ2-1; no clear D gene. CDR1 SGHNT and CDR2 YYREEE come from the germline V gene (reference sequence). This CDR3 spans 11 amino acids. V lost 2 bases and J 9 bases, leaving 6 bases between the germline ends. The CDR3 reads CASSFFGEQFF. DNA for the CDR3: TGTGCCAGCAGCTTCTTCGGTGAGCAGTTCTTC.

The count of this clone is one. The chain employs TRBV5-1 and TRBJ1-3; D may be TRBD1 (6 bases). The CDR3 has 16 amino acids. CDR1 is SGHRS and CDR2 is YFSETQ in the germline V gene. V was trimmed by 3 bases and J by 0 bases, leaving 13 bases between them. CDR3 region: CASSWDKPYSGNTIYF. CDR3 DNA sequence: TGCGCCAGCAGCTGGGACAAACCTTACTCTGGAAACACCATATATTTT.

This sequence joins TRBV2 and TRBJ2-7, with D possibly TRBD1 on 6 matching bases. The CDR3 extends over 14 amino acids. V was clipped by 6 bases and J by 3 bases, with 15 bases between them. Germline assignment: CDR1 SNHLY and CDR2 FYNNEI. The CDR3 region has the DNA TGTGCCAGCAGCTTTCACCGGGACAACTACGAGCAGTACTTC. Translation gives CASSFHRDNYEQYF.

The chain employs TRBV11-2 and TRBJ1-2; a possible D gene is TRBD1 (5 bases). The V end was cut by 1 base, the J end by 6 bases, with 9 bases between. Germline loops: CDR1 SGHAT, CDR2 FQNNGV. This CDR3 spans 13 amino acids. This CDR3 reads CASSLAPGDGYTF. For the CDR3, the DNA is TGTGCCAGCAGCTTAGCACCGGGGGATGGCTACACCTTC.

V usage is TRBV7-2 and J usage is TRBJ2-7; TRBD1 agrees at 9 bases. Germline assignment: CDR1 SGHTA and CDR2 FQGNSA. With V trimmed by 1 base and J by 3 bases, 4 bases remained unmatched. The CDR3 consists of 15 residues. The chain's CDR3 is CASSLGPGQGYEQYF. The DNA of the CDR3 is TGTGCCAGCAGCTTAGGCCCGGGACAGGGCTACGAGCAGTACTTC. Full variable domain (outside the CDR3, taken from reference TRBV7-2 and TRBJ2-7): GAGVSQSPSNKVTEKGKDVELRCDPISGHTALYWYRQSLGQGLEFLIYFQGNSAPDKSGLPSDRFSAERTGGSVSTLTIQRTQQEDSAVYLCASSLGPGQGYEQYFGPGTRLTVT.

V usage is TRBV28 and J usage is TRBJ2-7, with TRBD2 matching 12 bases. The CDR3 has 16 amino acids. Germline V gene data show CDR1 as MDHEN and CDR2 as SYDVKM. With 4 bases clipped from V and 1 base from J, the junction kept 5 bases outside the gene matches. The DNA of the CDR3 is TGTGCCAGCAGTTCTCCTAGCGGGGGGGGTTCCTACGAGCAGTACTTC. Its translation is CASSSPSGGGSYEQYF.